The 6 T cell receptor beta chains presented below share a single source sample, sequenced in a study of CD8+ T cells in alopecia areata. The treatment denotes: oral pan-JAK inhibitor, 5-10 mg twice daily. TCR sequencing used cDNA made by reverse transcription of extracted RNA. Method: immunoSEQ multiplex PCR; TCRdb's copy keeps in-frame clones and lacks some. The table has approximately 150,000 clones, less than 75% seen once. Sequences were derived from CD4+ T cells sorted from blood, sampled at approximately week 61, from a patient treated with tofacitinib. The receptors derive from a human donor with alopecia areata.

The sample holds one count of this clone. This chain joins TRBV15 and TRBJ2-6; D is possibly TRBD1 (6 bases). The germline CDR1 and CDR2 sequences are LNHNV and YYDKDF (reference sequence). The CDR3 sequence is 14 residues long. V was trimmed by 8 bases and J by 3 bases, leaving 11 bases between them. CDR3 sequence reads: CATQGIGGANVLTF. As DNA, the CDR3 is TGTGCCACCCAGGGGATTGGTGGGGCCAACGTCCTGACTTTC.

The V and J genes are TRBV6-5 and TRBJ2-1; 8 bases map to TRBD2. The germline CDR1 and CDR2 sequences are MNHEY and SVGAGI. This CDR3 is 15 amino acids long. J was trimmed by 3 bases and V by 6 bases; bases with no gene match: 7. In nucleotides, the CDR3 is TGTGCCAGCAGCCGCTTAGCGGGGTTCTACAATGAGCAGTTCTTC. It translates to CASSRLAGFYNEQFF.

The rearrangement uses TRBV29-1 and TRBJ2-5; TRBD2 matches at 7 bases. The CDR3 extends over 14 amino acids. Trimming took 7 bases from V and 2 from J; bases not matched to a gene: 10. The germline CDR1 and CDR2 sequences are SQVTM and ANQGSEA. The CDR3 loop is CSACPGGTQETQYF. DNA of the CDR3: TGCAGCGCCTGCCCGGGGGGAACACAAGAGACCCAGTACTTC.

The chain couples TRBV7-2 to TRBJ2-3; D perhaps matches TRBD1 (5 bases). V lost 6 bases and J 4 bases, leaving 20 bases between the germline ends. Germline assignment: CDR1 SGHTA and CDR2 FQGNSA. This CDR3 has 16 amino acids. The CDR3 sequence: CASRRLDTGVPDTQYF. CDR3 DNA: TGTGCCAGCAGAAGACTGGACACCGGAGTCCCAGATACGCAGTATTTT. Based on the CDR3 plus reference TRBV7-2 and TRBJ2-3, the full variable domain is GAGVSQSPSNKVTEKGKDVELRCDPISGHTALYWYRQSLGQGLEFLIYFQGNSAPDKSGLPSDRFSAERTGGSVSTLTIQRTQQEDSAVYLCASRRLDTGVPDTQYFGPGTRLTVL.

The table lists this clone with a few counts. The chain is built from TRBV4-1 and TRBJ2-5; 8 bases map to TRBD1. In germline, CDR1 is MGHRA, CDR2 YSYEKL. The CDR3 totals 17 residues. V lost 1 base, J lost 7 bases, and 14 bases stayed unmatched. CDR3 nucleotide sequence: TGCGCCAGCAGCCAAGTAGCCCCCGCAGGGGGCCTGGGGACCCAGTACTTC. Translation gives CASSQVAPAGGLGTQYF.

V is TRBV2 and J is TRBJ1-6; the D gene is possibly TRBD1 (5 bases). This CDR3 is 13 amino acids long. The germline V gene has CDR1 SNHLY and CDR2 FYNNEI. With 11 bases removed from V and 7 bases from J, the gap between germline ends came to 15 bases. The CDR3 DNA reads TGTGCCGGTTCCGGGACGGAGAATTCACCCCTCCACTTT. Encoded protein: CAGSGTENSPLHF.